This record covers a single T cell receptor beta chain. The length of the CDR3 is 14 residues. Trimming removed 0 bases from V and 5 bases from J, with 12 bases in between. The germline V gene encodes CDR1 SGHRS and CDR2 YFSETQ. Both 60 Vbeta primers and 13 Jbeta primers went into the PCR. Sequenced by immunoSEQ multiplex PCR; TCRdb stores in-frame clones only, minus some. The table has 60,000 to 70,000 clones, roughly 75% seen once. This sample was taken from a study of cytomegalovirus exposure and HLA in healthy donors. Sequencing was carried out using PBMCs. The chain combines TRBV5-1 with TRBJ2-7; a possible D gene is TRBD2 (5 bases). The TCR comes from a woman aged 40 to 55 in good health and CMV-seropositive. The CDR3 loop is CASSLVLSGNEQYF. CDR3 nucleotide sequence: TGCGCCAGCAGCTTGGTTCTTTCGGGAAACGAGCAGTACTTC.